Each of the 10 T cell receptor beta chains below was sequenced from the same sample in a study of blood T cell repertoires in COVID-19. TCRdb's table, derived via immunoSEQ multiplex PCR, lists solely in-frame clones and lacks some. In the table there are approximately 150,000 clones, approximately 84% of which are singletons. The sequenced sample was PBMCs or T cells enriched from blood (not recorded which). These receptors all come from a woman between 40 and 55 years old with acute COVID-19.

DNA of the CDR3: TGTGCCACCAGCGGACGGCTACATCAGCCCCAGCATTTT. Protein product: CATSGRLHQPQHF. The gene calls are TRBV19 and TRBJ1-5, with D hard to call. Trimming cost V 10 bases and J 5 bases, with 15 bases left between them. The CDR3 contains 13 residues. Germline V gene data show CDR1 as LNHDA and CDR2 as SQIVND (reference sequence). Complete variable domain (other parts from reference TRBV19 and TRBJ1-5): DGGITQSPKYLFRKEGQNVTLSCEQNLNHDAMYWYRQDPGQGLRLIYYSQIVNDFQKGDIAEGYSVSREKKESFPLTVTSAQKNPTAFYLCATSGRLHQPQHFGDGTRLSIL.

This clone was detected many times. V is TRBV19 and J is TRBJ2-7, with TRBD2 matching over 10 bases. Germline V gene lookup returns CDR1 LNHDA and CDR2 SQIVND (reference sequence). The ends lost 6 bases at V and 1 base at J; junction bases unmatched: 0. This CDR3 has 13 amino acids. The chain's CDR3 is CASRTSGSYEQYV. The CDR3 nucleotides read TGTGCCAGTAGGACTAGCGGGTCCTACGAGCAGTACGTC.

The CDR3 DNA follows: TGTGCCAGCTCACCCCGACAGGGGGACTTGAACACTGAAGCTTTCTTT. Protein sequence: CASSPRQGDLNTEAFF. The chain uses TRBV18 and TRBJ1-1; 9 bases agree with TRBD1. Germline CDR1 reads KGHSH; CDR2 reads LQKENI. The J segment lost 0 bases and the V segment lost 3 bases, leaving 5 bases of the junction unmatched. CDR3 length: 16 residues.

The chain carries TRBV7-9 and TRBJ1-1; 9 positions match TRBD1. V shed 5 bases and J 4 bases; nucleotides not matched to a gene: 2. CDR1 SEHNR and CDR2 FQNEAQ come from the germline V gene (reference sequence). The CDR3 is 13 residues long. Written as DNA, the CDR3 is TGTGCCAGCAGCCCGACAGGGGGCACTGAAGCTTTCTTT. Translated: CASSPTGGTEAFF.

CDR3: CASSSRGSNTIYF. The CDR3 nucleotides are TGTGCCAGCAGTTCCAGGGGTTCGAACACCATATATTTT. This chain connects TRBV6-6 to TRBJ1-3; TRBD1 is a possible D gene (6 bases). The CDR3 runs 13 residues. CDR1 and CDR2 (germline): MNHNY, SVGAGI (reference sequence). Deletions cut 4 bases from V and 7 bases from J, with 11 bases between.

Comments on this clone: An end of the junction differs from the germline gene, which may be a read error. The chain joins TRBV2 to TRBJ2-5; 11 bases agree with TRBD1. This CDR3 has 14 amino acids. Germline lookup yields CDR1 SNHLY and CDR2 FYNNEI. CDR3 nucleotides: TGTGCCAGCAGGGAAGGGACAGGGGGTGAGACCCAGTACTTC. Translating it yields CASREGTGGETQYF.

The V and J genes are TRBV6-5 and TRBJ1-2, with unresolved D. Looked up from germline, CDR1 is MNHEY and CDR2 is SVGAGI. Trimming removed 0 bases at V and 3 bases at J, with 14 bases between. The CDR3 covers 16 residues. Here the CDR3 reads CASSYSMAGGHYGYTF. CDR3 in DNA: TGTGCCAGCAGTTACTCGATGGCAGGAGGCCACTATGGCTACACCTTC.

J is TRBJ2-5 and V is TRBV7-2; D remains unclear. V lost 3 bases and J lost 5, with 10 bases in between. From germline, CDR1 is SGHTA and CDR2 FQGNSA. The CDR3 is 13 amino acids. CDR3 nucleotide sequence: TGTGCCAGCAGCTTGGCCCTTACCGAGACCCAGTACTTC. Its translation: CASSLALTETQYF.

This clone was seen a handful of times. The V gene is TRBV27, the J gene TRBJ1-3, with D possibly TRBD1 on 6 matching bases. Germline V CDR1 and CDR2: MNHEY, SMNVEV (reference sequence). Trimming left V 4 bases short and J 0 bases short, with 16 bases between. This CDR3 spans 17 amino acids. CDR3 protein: CASSSLRQGLSGNTIYF. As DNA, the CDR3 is TGTGCCAGCAGTTCCCTCAGGCAGGGGCTCTCTGGAAACACCATATATTTT.

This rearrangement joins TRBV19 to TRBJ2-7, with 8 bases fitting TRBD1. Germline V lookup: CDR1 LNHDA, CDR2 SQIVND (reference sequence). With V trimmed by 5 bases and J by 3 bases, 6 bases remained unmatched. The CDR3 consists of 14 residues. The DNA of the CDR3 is TGTGCCAGTAGTGCCCGACAGGGGCTCTACGAGCAGTACTTC. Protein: CASSARQGLYEQYF. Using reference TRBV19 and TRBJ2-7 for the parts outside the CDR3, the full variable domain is DGGITQSPKYLFRKEGQNVTLSCEQNLNHDAMYWYRQDPGQGLRLIYYSQIVNDFQKGDIAEGYSVSREKKESFPLTVTSAQKNPTAFYLCASSARQGLYEQYFGPGTRLTVT.